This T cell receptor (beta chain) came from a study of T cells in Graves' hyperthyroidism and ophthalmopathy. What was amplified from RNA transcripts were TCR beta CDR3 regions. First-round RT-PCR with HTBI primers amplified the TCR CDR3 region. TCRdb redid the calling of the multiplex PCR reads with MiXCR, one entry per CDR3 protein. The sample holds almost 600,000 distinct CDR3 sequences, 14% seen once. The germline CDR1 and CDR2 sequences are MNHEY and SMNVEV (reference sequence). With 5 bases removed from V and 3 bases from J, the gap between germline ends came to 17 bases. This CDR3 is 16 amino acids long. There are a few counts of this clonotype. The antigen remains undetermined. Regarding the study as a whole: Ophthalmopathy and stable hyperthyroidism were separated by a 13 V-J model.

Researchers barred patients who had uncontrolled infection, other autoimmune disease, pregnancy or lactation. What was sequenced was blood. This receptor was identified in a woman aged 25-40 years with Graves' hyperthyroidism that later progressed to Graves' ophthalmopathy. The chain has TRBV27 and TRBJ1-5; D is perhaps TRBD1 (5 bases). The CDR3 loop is CASSTLQGYDNQPQHF. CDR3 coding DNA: TGTGCCAGCAGTACGCTCCAGGGTTATGACAATCAGCCCCAGCATTTT.